The following is a TCR beta chain sequence with its context. Its specific antigen is unknown. There are no base qualities to consult, and no much larger clone falls within one base. This record belongs to a study of blood T cell repertoires in COVID-19 (TCRdb year 2020). For context, the study as a whole: The collaborator samples originated in the United States, Italy and Spain and spanned the acute and convalescent phases of COVID-19. Samples came from the ongoing ImmuneRACE study (first 160 participants) plus 1,254 subjects from 6 global collaborators. A freely available public database, intended as a resource for researchers studying the immune response to SARS-CoV-2, is where the repertoires were released. Where available, HLA class I and class II types were taken from metadata supplied by the sample provider and were not determined by assay-based typing. The prospective study material was composed of cDNA or gDNA derived from T cells, B-cell-depleted T cells, or PBMCs. Nearly every sample came with metadata listing a de-identified subject ID, COVID-19 status, age in years and sex. The dataset comprised deeply sampled blood TCRbeta repertoires from subjects exposed to, actively infected with, or recovered from COVID-19.

Whole blood was collected in K2EDTA tubes by collaborating institutions according to the institutions' own protocols. For TCRbeta analysis, collaborator samples were shipped as frozen whole blood, as isolated PBMCs, or as DNA extracted from either sample type. The immunoSEQ Assay, a bias-controlled multiplex PCR, was used to amplify TCRbeta CDR3 regions from genomic DNA. Under the source paper's analysis protocol: The number of nucleated cells in each sample was estimated by amplification of reference gene primers within the assay. Sequence reads were collapsed and filtered to measure the absolute abundance of every unique TCRbeta CDR3 rearrangement. For each sample, productive Simpson clonality was calculated as the square root of Simpson's diversity index over productive rearrangements. In its TCRdb copy, this immuneACCESS table keeps in-frame sequences only and misses some clones. Where compared with another copy, unresolved V genes explain less than half of these, and the others have no known cause. Clone size and the V and J calls come from that table; the DNA yielded D and trimming. The table for this sample lists nearly 55,000 clones; roughly 79% of them were counted only once. The ten largest clones capture under 15% of the sample.

Study-wide findings and limitations: Clinical and demographic metadata were provided uncurated, with the amount varying by source and participant.

Sequencing was done on a sample of peripheral blood. The receptor's source is a human donor with active or convalescent COVID-19. The donor label of this sample is uncertain.

The CDR3 region reads CASSQQGGSYEQYF. The DNA sequence follows: TGTGCCAGCAGCCAGCAGGGCGGGAGTTACGAGCAGTACTTC. The chain is made from TRBV4-2 and TRBJ2-7; TRBD2 lines up with 7 middle nucleotides. From a lookup of the germline V gene, CDR1 and CDR2 are LGHNA and YNFKEQ. Germline trimming: 3 bases from V, 4 bases from J; junction bases outside gene matches: 6. Including the terminal cysteine and phenylalanine, the CDR3 comprises 14 residues. Just CDR3 DNA is preserved here, 42 bases in frame from base 1.